The entry that follows covers one T cell receptor (beta chain) sequence. Authors' data handling: Reference gene primer amplification gave nucleated cell count estimates. Clones were read by immunoSEQ multiplex PCR, and TCRdb kept only the in-frame ones, dropping some. From that table come the V and J calls and clone size; the DNA was used to work out D and trimming. The sample gives over 90,000 clones, 84% of which show up once; approximately 12% is in the top ten. The data stem from a study of blood T cell repertoires in COVID-19. Study-wide context: Acute and convalescent COVID-19 specimens originated in the United States, Italy and Spain. The analysed material was cDNA or gDNA that came from T cells, B-cell-depleted T cells, or PBMCs.

CDR3 length: 12 residues. The J segment lost 5 bases and the V segment lost 5 bases, leaving 0 bases of the junction unmatched. Germline CDR1 is SEHNR and CDR2 is FQNEAQ (reference sequence). Sequencing used peripheral blood. This receptor was identified in a human donor in a cohort sampled during active or convalescent COVID-19. The rearrangement uses TRBV7-9 and TRBJ2-3; 8 bases align to TRBD2. The CDR3 region has the DNA TGTGCCAGCAGCCGGGGGGGAGATACGCAGTATTTT. This sequence encodes CASSRGGDTQYF.